The 5 T cell receptor beta chains below all came from one sample that was sequenced in a study of T cell clonality in common variable immunodeficiency. The protocol was immunoSEQ multiplex PCR, while the TCRdb copy is restricted to in-frame clones and leaves out a portion. There are approximately 37,000 clones in the sample, none observed a single time. What was sequenced was peripheral blood mononuclear cells. These receptor sequences come from a person aged 18 to 75 in good health.

This clone was found many times. The sequenced CDR3 bases are TGTGCCAGCAGCGGCCACTACTCAGGGGGCCAAAGCTCCTACGAG. This sequence encodes CASSGHYSGGQSSYE. The CDR3 reads in full as CASSGHYSGGQSSYEQYF. This chain connects TRBV2 to TRBJ2-7; 8 nucleotides line up with TRBD1. The sequenced fragment ends 3 residues before the CDR3 boundary, so the rest is inferred from the germline J gene. The germline gives CDR1 SNHLY, CDR2 FYNNEI. This CDR3 contains 18 residues. After removal of 6 bases from V and 0 bases from J, the junction contained 16 bases not matched to a gene.

This clone was picked up many times. The read stops 3 residues short of the end of the CDR3; the missing end is completed from the germline J gene. This chain connects TRBV28 to TRBJ2-3; D uncertain. This CDR3 has 11 residues. Between the trimmed V and J ends, which lost 7 bases and 5 bases, there was a span of 7 bases. Germline V gene lookup returns CDR1 MDHEN and CDR2 SYDVKM. Here the CDR3 reads CASTSKDTQYF. CDR3 DNA, as far as it was read: TGTGCCAGCACTTCTAAAGATACG.

In its sample, this clone was seen many times. The DNA ends 3 residues before the CDR3 does, and the rest of the CDR3 is filled in from the germline J gene. The chain is built from TRBV2 and TRBJ1-4; D is uncertain. The CDR3 sequence is 15 residues long. Trimming pared 8 bases from V and 0 bases from J, leaving 13 bases between. CDR1 SNHLY and CDR2 FYNNEI come from the germline V gene. CDR3 DNA, as far as it was read: TGTGCCAGCTGCCGGACGGGGACAACTAATGAAAAA. This encodes CASCRTGTTNEK. The full CDR3 protein is CASCRTGTTNEKLFF.

There are many counts of this clone. Read sequence stops 3 residues before the CDR3 end, and the germline J gene provides the missing end. The chain recombines TRBV7-6 with TRBJ2-1, with 9 bases fitting TRBD2. Germline-derived CDR1 and CDR2 are SGHVS and FNYEAQ. After removal of 5 bases from V and 7 bases from J, the junction contained 9 bases not matched to a gene. The CDR3 is made up of 15 amino acids. The sequenced part of the CDR3 DNA is TGTGCCAGCAGCCCCATAGCGGGAGCATTGAATGAG. Protein product: CASSPIAGALNE. The CDR3 as a whole reads CASSPIAGALNEQFF. The variable domain in full, with the rest retrieved from reference TRBV7-6 and TRBJ2-1, is GAGVSQSPRYKVTKRGQDVALRCDPISGHVSLYWYRQALGQGPEFLTYFNYEAQQDKSGLPNDRFSAERPEGSISTLTIQRTEQRDSAMYRCASSPIAGALNEQFFGPGTRLTVL.

This clone was found many times. The read is 3 residues too short to cover the CDR3 end, so that end is filled in from the germline J gene. The V call is TRBV5-1, the J call TRBJ2-1, with TRBD2 matching 8 bases. The CDR3 spans 14 residues. In germline, CDR1 is SGHRS, CDR2 YFSETQ. With V trimmed by 1 base and J by 6 bases, 3 bases remained unmatched. The DNA read from the CDR3 is TGCGCCAGCAGCTTGATCACTAGCGGCAATGAG. It codes for CASSLITSGNE. The full-length CDR3 reads as CASSLITSGNEQFF.